Listed below are T cell receptor beta chains from one sample, sequenced in a study of blood T cell repertoires in COVID-19. Data came from immunoSEQ multiplex PCR; TCRdb stores just in-frame clones and leaves some out. The table records about 400,000 clones, more than 75% of them present only once. Sequenced sample: PBMCs or T cells enriched from blood (not recorded which). All receptors derive from a young woman who had recovered from COVID-19. The CDR3 runs from the conserved cysteine through the conserved F or W. A D gene is named only where the DNA matches it firmly. The size field is filled for only some rows; it gives once, few, many or a size class.

D gene	J gene	clone size	V gene	CDR3 protein	CDR3 DNA
-	TRBJ1-2	-	TRBV27	CASSLGGGSSYGYTF	TGTGCCAGCAGTTTAGGCGGGGGCTCAAGTTATGGCTACACCTTC
TRBD1	TRBJ1-4	-	TRBV18	CASSYDRGPEKLFF	TGTGCCAGCTCCTATGACAGGGGGCCTGAAAAACTGTTTTTT
-	TRBJ2-3	-	TRBV5-1	CASSFGTSTDTQYF	TGCGCCAGCAGCTTCGGTACTAGCACAGATACGCAGTATTTT
TRBD1	TRBJ1-2	-	TRBV7-2	CASSTRQGNYGYTF	TGTGCCAGCAGCACCCGACAGGGCAACTATGGCTACACCTTC
TRBD2	TRBJ2-5	-	TRBV5-1	CASSLDTSGRVSETQYF	TGCGCCAGCAGCTTGGATACTAGCGGGAGGGTTTCAGAGACCCAGTACTTC
TRBD2	TRBJ2-3	-	TRBV5-1	CASSSVGGGTDTQYF	TGCGCCAGCAGCTCGGTTGGGGGAGGGACAGATACGCAGTATTTT
TRBD1	TRBJ1-5	-	TRBV27	CASSQYRGSNQPQHF	TGTGCCAGCAGTCAATACAGGGGGAGCAATCAGCCCCAGCATTTT
-	TRBJ2-2	-	TRBV2	CASSGDTTNTGELFF	TGTGCCAGCAGTGGGGACACCACGAACACCGGGGAGCTGTTTTTT
-	TRBJ2-6	-	TRBV6-5	CASMGNSGANVLTF	TGTGCCAGCATGGGCAACTCTGGGGCCAACGTCCTGACTTTC
TRBD2	TRBJ2-1	-	TRBV6-4	CASSSSGSNNEQFF	TGTGCCAGCAGCTCTAGCGGGAGTAACAATGAGCAGTTCTTC
-	TRBJ1-2	many	TRBV21-1	CASSERDRRRSYTF	TGTGCCAGCAGCGAGCGGGACCGCCGGAGGAGCTACACCTTC
TRBD1	TRBJ2-7	-	TRBV7-9	CASSFSGGPNYEQYF	TGTGCCAGCAGCTTCTCAGGGGGACCCAACTACGAGCAGTACTTC
TRBD2	TRBJ2-7	-	TRBV5-8	CASSLVALAGVAYEQYF	TGTGCCAGCAGCTTGGTGGCCCTAGCGGGTGTAGCCTACGAGCAGTACTTC
TRBD1	TRBJ1-2	few	TRBV5-1	CASRDEGATYGYTF	TGCGCCAGCAGGGACGAGGGGGCGACCTATGGCTACACCTTC
TRBD1	TRBJ1-1	-	TRBV4-1	CASSQGQISEAFF	TGCGCCAGCAGTCAGGGACAGATCTCTGAAGCTTTCTTT
TRBD2	TRBJ2-1	-	TRBV10-3	CAISGGLAGGLNEQFF	TGTGCCATCAGTGGGGGACTAGCGGGAGGACTCAATGAGCAGTTCTTC
TRBD2	TRBJ2-3	-	TRBV5-1	CASKDGAGGPYTQYF	TGCGCCAGCAAGGACGGGGCGGGAGGGCCCTATACGCAGTATTTT
TRBD2	TRBJ2-1	-	TRBV4-1	CASSLGLAGYNEQFF	TGCGCCAGCAGCCTGGGACTAGCGGGGTACAATGAGCAGTTCTTC
-	TRBJ2-7	-	TRBV9	CASSVAARPLDEQYF	TGTGCCAGCAGCGTAGCAGCGAGGCCCCTGGACGAGCAGTACTTC
-	TRBJ1-2	once	TRBV6-5	CASSPTPGVGYGYTF	TGTGCCAGCAGTCCCACCCCAGGGGTTGGCTATGGCTACACCTTC
TRBD1	TRBJ2-7	once	TRBV2	CASRAGTGTYEQYF	TGTGCCAGCAGGGCCGGGACAGGGACATACGAGCAGTACTTC
-	TRBJ1-4	-	TRBV6-1	CASSEAEWGREKLFF	TGTGCCAGCAGTGAAGCCGAGTGGGGGCGTGAAAAACTGTTTTTT
TRBD1	TRBJ2-7	-	TRBV15	CATSRDRDYEQYF	TGTGCCACCAGCCGGGACAGAGACTACGAGCAGTACTTC
-	TRBJ2-7	-	TRBV4-2	CASSQAQGLNYEQYF	TGTGCCAGCAGCCAAGCTCAGGGGCTCAACTACGAGCAGTACTTC
-	TRBJ2-5	-	TRBV2	CASSAAPRETQYF	TGTGCCAGCAGTGCAGCCCCGAGGGAGACCCAGTACTTC
-	TRBJ1-1	-	TRBV2	CASSARRNTEAFF	TGTGCCAGCAGTGCCAGGCGGAACACTGAAGCTTTCTTT